This T cell receptor (beta chain) was captured in a study of blood T cell repertoires in COVID-19 (dated by TCRdb to 2018 to 2021). For the wider study: Samples from collaborators originated in the United States, Italy and Spain and spanned both the acute and convalescent phases of COVID-19. The samples were drawn from two sources: the first 160 participants of the ongoing ImmuneRACE study, and 1,000 to 1,500 subjects contributed by 6 global collaborators. A freely available public database, intended as a resource for researchers studying the immune response to SARS-CoV-2, is where the repertoires were released. The material from the prospective study consisted of cDNA or gDNA derived from T cells, B-cell-depleted T cells, or PBMCs. Where available, HLA class I and class II types were obtained from metadata supplied by the sample provider rather than from assay-based typing. The dataset comprised deeply sampled blood TCRbeta repertoires from subjects exposed to, actively infected with, or recovered from COVID-19. Sample metadata almost always included a de-identified subject ID, COVID-19 status, age in years and sex. General findings and caveats noted by the study authors: Clinical and demographic metadata were provided uncurated, with the amount varying by source and participant.

TCRbeta CDR3 regions were amplified from genomic DNA using the immunoSEQ Assay, a bias-controlled multiplex PCR. As for the original processing: The number of nucleated cells in each sample was estimated from the amplification of reference gene primers within the assay. To quantify the absolute abundance of each unique TCRbeta CDR3 rearrangement, sequence reads were collapsed and filtered. Productive Simpson clonality was computed per sample as the square root of Simpson's diversity index over productive rearrangements. In its TCRdb copy, this immuneACCESS table keeps in-frame sequences only and misses some clones. Where compared with another copy, unresolved V genes explain less than half of these, and the others have no known cause. The DNA was the basis for D and trimming; V, J and clone size are from that table. Across this sample there are hundreds of thousands of clones, with 70% to 90% seen only once. The ten largest clones represent roughly 6.9% of the sample.

As for this clone: The antigen it recognizes is unknown. Per-nucleotide qualities are absent, and no much larger clonotype sits a single base away.

The junction shows trimming of 0 bases on V and 0 bases on J, and the gene matches do not reach 7 bases of it. Measured from the cysteine to the phenylalanine, the CDR3 is 17 residues long. This entry keeps only the CDR3 DNA: 51 bases, framed from base 1. The germline V gene encodes CDR1 SGHDT and CDR2 YYEEEE. A second Seattle source provided samples from volunteer blood donors who had recovered from COVID-19. Collaborating institutions collected whole blood in K2EDTA tubes following their own protocols. Collaborator samples were shipped for TCRbeta analysis as frozen whole blood, isolated PBMCs, or DNA extracted from either sample type.

The receptor's source is a woman under 40 who had recovered from COVID-19. In this chain, TRBV5-6 is recombined with TRBJ1-1; 8 bases in the middle match TRBD1. The sample taken for sequencing was peripheral blood. The CDR3 in this case is CASSLGWGQALNTEAFF. The nucleotides are TGTGCCAGCAGCTTGGGGTGGGGACAGGCGTTGAACACTGAAGCTTTCTTT.